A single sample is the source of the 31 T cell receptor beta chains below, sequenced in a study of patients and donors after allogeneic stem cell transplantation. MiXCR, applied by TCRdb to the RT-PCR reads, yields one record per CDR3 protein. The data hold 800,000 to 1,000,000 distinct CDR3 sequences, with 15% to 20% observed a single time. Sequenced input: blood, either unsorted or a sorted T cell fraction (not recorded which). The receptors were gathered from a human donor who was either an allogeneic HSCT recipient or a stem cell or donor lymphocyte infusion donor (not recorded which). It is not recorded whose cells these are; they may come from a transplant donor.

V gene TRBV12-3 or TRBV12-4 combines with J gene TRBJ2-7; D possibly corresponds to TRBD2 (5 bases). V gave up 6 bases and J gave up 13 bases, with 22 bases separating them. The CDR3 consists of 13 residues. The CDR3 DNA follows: TGTGCCAGCAGCACACTCGGACTGACCTCCCTCTACTTC. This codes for CASSTLGLTSLYF.

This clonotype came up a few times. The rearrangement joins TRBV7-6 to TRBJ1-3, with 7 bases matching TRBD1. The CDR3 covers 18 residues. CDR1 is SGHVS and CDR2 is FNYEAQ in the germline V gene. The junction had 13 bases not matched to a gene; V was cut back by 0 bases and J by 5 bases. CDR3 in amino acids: CASSLAAQGGWKRNTIYF. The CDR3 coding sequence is TGTGCCAGCAGCTTAGCCGCCCAGGGGGGCTGGAAGCGAAACACCATATATTTT.

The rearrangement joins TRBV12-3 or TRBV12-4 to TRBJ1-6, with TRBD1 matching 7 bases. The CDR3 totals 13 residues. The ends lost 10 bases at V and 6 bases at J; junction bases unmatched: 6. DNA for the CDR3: TGTGCCATCTCGGGACAGACTAATTCACCCCTCCACTTT. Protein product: CAISGQTNSPLHF.

Written as DNA, the CDR3 is TGTGCCAGCAGCTCCCGGACCGGCGGGGAGCTGTTTTTT. This gives the protein CASSSRTGGELFF. The chain combines TRBV9 with TRBJ2-2; D is unclear. The CDR3 totals 13 residues. The V and J ends lost 4 bases and 7 bases respectively, with 11 bases between them. The V gene's germline CDR1 is SGDLS and CDR2 YYNGEE.

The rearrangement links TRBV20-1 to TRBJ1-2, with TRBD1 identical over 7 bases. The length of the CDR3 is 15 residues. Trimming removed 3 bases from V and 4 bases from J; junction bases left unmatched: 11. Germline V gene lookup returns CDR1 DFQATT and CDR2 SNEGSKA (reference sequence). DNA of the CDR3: TGCAGTGCTAGGTGGACAGGTCCTAATTCCTATGGCTACACCTTC. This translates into CSARWTGPNSYGYTF.

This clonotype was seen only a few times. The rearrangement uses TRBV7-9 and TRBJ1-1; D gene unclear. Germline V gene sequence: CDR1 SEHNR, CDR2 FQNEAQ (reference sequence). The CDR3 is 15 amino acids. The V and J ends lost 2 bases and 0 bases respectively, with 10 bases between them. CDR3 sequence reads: CASSLYGRMNTEAFF. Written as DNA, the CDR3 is TGTGCCAGCAGCTTATATGGGCGCATGAACACTGAAGCTTTCTTT.

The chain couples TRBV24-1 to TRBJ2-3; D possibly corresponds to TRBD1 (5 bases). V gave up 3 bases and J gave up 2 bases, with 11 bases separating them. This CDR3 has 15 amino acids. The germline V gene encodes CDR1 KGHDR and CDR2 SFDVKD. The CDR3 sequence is CATSDPDIYTDTQYF. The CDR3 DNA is TGTGCCACCAGTGATCCGGACATTTACACAGATACGCAGTATTTT.

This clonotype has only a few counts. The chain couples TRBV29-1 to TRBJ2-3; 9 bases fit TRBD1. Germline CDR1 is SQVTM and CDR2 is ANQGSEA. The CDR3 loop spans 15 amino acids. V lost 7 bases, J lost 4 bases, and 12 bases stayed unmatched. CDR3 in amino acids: CSGTTGGNMPDTQYF. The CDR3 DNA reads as TGCAGCGGGACAACAGGGGGCAACATGCCAGATACGCAGTATTTT.

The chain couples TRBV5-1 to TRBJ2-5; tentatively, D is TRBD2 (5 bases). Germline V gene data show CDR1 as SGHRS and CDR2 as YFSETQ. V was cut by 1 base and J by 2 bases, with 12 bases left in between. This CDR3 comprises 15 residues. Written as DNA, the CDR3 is TGCGCCAGCAGCTTGCTTGGGAGCCAACAAGAGACCCAGTACTTC. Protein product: CASSLLGSQQETQYF.

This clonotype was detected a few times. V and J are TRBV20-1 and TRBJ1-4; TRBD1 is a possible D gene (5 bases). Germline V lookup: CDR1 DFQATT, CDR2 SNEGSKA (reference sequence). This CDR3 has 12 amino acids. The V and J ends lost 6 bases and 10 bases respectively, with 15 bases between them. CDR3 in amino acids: CSAGDRRGKLFF. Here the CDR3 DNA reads TGCAGTGCCGGGGACCGGCGGGGAAAACTGTTTTTT.

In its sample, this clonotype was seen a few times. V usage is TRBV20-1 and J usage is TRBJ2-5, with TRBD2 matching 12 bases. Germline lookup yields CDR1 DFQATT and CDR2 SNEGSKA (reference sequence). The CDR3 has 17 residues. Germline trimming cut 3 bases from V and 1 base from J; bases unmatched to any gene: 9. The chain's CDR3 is CSASPLAGGPGQETQYF. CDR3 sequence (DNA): TGCAGTGCTAGCCCGCTAGCGGGAGGGCCGGGCCAAGAGACCCAGTACTTC.

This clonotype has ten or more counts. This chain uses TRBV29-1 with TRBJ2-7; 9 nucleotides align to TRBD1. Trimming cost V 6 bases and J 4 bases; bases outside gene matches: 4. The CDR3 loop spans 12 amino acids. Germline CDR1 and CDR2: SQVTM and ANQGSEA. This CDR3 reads CSVGQGRYEQYF. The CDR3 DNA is TGCAGCGTGGGACAGGGACGGTACGAGCAGTACTTC.

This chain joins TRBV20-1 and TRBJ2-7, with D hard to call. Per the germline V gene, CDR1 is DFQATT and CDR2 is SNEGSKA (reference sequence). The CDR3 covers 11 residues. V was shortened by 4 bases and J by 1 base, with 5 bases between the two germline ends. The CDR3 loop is CSAKGSYEQYF. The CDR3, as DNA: TGCAGTGCTAAGGGTTCCTACGAGCAGTACTTC.

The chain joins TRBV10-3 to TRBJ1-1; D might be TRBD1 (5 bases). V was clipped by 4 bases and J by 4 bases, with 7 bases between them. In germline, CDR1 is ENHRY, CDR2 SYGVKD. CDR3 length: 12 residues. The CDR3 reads CAISVQGTEAFF. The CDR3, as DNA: TGTGCCATCAGTGTTCAGGGCACTGAAGCTTTCTTT.

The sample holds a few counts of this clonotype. CDR3 protein: CASSLDWRQETQYF. Here the CDR3 DNA reads TGCGCCAGCAGCCTGGACTGGCGTCAAGAGACCCAGTACTTC. The chain employs TRBV5-1 and TRBJ2-5; the D gene is possibly TRBD2 (5 bases). Per germline, CDR1 SGHRS and CDR2 YFSETQ. V was clipped by 4 bases and J by 2 bases, with 12 bases between them. The CDR3 spans 14 residues.

CDR3 protein: CAWSNIGPGNTIYF. CDR3 nucleotides: TGTGCCTGGTCTAACATCGGGCCTGGAAACACCATATATTTT. This chain uses TRBV30 with TRBJ1-3; D not certain. CDR1 GTSNPN and CDR2 SVGIG come from the germline V gene (reference sequence). With 5 bases removed from V and 2 bases from J, the gap between germline ends came to 13 bases. This CDR3 has 14 residues.

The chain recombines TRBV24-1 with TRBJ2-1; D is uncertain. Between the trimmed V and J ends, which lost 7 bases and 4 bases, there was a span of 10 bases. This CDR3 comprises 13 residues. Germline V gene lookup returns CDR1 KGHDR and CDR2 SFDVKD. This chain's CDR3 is CATSSSYYNEQFF. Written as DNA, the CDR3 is TGTGCCACCAGCTCTTCATATTACAATGAGCAGTTCTTC.

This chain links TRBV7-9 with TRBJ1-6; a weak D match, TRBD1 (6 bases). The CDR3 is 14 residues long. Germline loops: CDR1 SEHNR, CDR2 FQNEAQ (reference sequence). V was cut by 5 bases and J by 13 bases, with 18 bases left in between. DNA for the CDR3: TGTGCCAGCAGCCCGACGGGGGCAGCCTTCCCCCTCCACTTT. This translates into CASSPTGAAFPLHF.

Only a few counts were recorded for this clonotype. This chain's CDR3 is CASNPSQGVVAFF. In nucleotides, the CDR3 is TGTGCCAGCAACCCCTCCCAGGGGGTGGTGGCTTTCTTT. The chain uses TRBV28 and TRBJ1-1; 7 bases match TRBD1. Trimming cost V 7 bases and J 11 bases; bases outside gene matches: 13. The CDR3 is 13 amino acids. Per the germline V gene, CDR1 is MDHEN and CDR2 is SYDVKM.

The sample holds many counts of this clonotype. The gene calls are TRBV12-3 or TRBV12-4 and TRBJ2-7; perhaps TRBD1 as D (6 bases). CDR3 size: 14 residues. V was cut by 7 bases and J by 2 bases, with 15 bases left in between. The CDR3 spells CASNQQGRTYEQYF. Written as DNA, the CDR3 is TGTGCCAGCAACCAACAGGGTCGGACCTACGAGCAGTACTTC.

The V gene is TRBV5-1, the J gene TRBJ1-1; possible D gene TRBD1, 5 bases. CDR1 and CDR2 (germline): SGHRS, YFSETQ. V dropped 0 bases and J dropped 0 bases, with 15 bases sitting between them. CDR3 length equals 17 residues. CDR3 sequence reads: CASSLVAGRLMNTEAFF. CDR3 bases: TGCGCCAGCAGCTTGGTGGCAGGGAGGCTCATGAACACTGAAGCTTTCTTT.

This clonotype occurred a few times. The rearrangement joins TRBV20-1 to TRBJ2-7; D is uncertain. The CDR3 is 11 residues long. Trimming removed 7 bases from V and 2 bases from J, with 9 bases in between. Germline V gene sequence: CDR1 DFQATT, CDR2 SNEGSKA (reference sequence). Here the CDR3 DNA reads TGCAGTGTTCAAGCTCCCTACGAGCAGTACTTC. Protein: CSVQAPYEQYF.

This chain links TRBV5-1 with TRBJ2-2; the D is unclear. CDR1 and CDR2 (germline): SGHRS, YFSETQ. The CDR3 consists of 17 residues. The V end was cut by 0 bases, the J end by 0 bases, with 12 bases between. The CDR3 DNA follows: TGCGCCAGCAGCTTGGCCACTGGGGAAACGAACACCGGGGAGCTGTTTTTT. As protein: CASSLATGETNTGELFF.

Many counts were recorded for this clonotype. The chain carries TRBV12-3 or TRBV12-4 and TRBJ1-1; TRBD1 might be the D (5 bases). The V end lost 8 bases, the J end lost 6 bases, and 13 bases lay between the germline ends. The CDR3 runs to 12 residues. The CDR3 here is CASRGRAPEAFF. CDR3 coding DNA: TGTGCCAGCCGGGGCAGGGCCCCTGAAGCTTTCTTT.

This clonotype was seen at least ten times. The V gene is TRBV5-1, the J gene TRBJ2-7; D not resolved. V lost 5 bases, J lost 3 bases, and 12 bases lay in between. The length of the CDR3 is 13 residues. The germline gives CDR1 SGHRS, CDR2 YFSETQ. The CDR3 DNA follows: TGCGCCAGCAGGTACGACCACCTCTACGAGCAGTACTTC. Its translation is CASRYDHLYEQYF.

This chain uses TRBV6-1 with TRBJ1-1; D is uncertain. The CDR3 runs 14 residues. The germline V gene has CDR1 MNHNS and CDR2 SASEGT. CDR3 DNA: TGTGCTAGTAGGGATCCGGCTACGAACACTGAAGCTTTCTTT. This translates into CASRDPATNTEAFF.

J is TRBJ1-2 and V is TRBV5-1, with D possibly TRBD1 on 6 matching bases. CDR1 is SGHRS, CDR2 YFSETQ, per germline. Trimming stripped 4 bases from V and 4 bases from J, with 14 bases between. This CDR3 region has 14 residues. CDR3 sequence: CASSESQGPYGYTF. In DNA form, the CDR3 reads TGCGCCAGCAGCGAATCTCAGGGGCCCTATGGCTACACCTTC.

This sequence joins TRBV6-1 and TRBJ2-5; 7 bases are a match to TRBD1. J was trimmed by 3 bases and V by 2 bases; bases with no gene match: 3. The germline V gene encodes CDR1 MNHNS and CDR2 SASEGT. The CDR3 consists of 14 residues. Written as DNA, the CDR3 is TGTGCCAGCAGTGAACCGGGACAGAAAGAGACCCAGTACTTC. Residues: CASSEPGQKETQYF.

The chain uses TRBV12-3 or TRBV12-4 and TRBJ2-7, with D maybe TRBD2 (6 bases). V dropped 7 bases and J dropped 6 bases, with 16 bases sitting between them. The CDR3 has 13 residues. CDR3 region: CASKKGGKGEQYF. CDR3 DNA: TGTGCCAGCAAAAAGGGCGGGAAGGGCGAGCAGTACTTC.

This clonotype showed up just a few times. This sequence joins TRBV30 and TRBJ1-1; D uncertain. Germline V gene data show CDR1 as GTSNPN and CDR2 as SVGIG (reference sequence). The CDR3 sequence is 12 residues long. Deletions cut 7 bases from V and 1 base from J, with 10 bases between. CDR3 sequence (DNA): TGTGCCTACCGCTCAGAGAACACTGAAGCTTTCTTT. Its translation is CAYRSENTEAFF.

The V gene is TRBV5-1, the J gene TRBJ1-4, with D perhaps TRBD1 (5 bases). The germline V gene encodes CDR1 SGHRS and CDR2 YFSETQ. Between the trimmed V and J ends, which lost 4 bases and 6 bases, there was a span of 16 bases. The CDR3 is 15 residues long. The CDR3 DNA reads TGCGCCAGCAGCGCGGAAGGGACGGGTTATGAAAAACTGTTTTTT. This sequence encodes CASSAEGTGYEKLFF.